This entry lists 7 T cell receptor beta chains sequenced from one sample in a study of blood T cell repertoires in COVID-19. Clones were sequenced by immunoSEQ multiplex PCR, and TCRdb holds only the in-frame ones, with some missing. The sample records more than 150,000 clones, approximately 80% being singletons. The sample was peripheral blood. All receptors derive from a woman of 80 years or more with acute or convalescent COVID-19.

This clone has just a few counts. This chain joins TRBV12-3 or TRBV12-4 and TRBJ1-4; 9 positions agree with TRBD1. Trimming took 3 bases from V and 11 from J; bases not matched to a gene: 1. The CDR3 consists of 12 residues. CDR3 protein: CASSFGQGKLFF. CDR3 coding DNA: TGTGCCAGCAGTTTTGGACAGGGGAAACTGTTTTTT.

V and J are TRBV4-2 and TRBJ2-1; 8 positions agree with TRBD2. The germline V gene encodes CDR1 LGHNA and CDR2 YNFKEQ. This CDR3 has 17 amino acids. Losses at the gene ends were 0 bases for V and 7 bases for J; bases not matched to a gene: 11. In DNA form, the CDR3 reads TGTGCCAGCAGCCAAGATCCCTCAGGCGGGGGGCGAAATGAGCAGTTCTTC. This encodes CASSQDPSGGGRNEQFF.

With regard to this clone: Other DNA variants within this sample encode the same CDR3. The chain carries TRBV5-1 and TRBJ2-7, with D perhaps matching TRBD1 (5 bases). V lost 0 bases to trimming and J lost 2 bases, with 9 bases between them. Per the germline V gene, CDR1 is SGHRS and CDR2 is YFSETQ. The CDR3 runs to 14 residues. Written as DNA, the CDR3 is TGCGCCAGCAGCTTGGCCGCAGGGACCTACGAGCAGTACTTC. This encodes CASSLAAGTYEQYF.

The chain couples TRBV7-9 to TRBJ1-2; D unresolved. CDR3 length: 14 residues. Per the germline V gene, CDR1 is SEHNR and CDR2 is FQNEAQ (reference sequence). The germline V and J ends were trimmed by 2 bases and 0 bases, with 7 bases remaining between them. The CDR3 bases are TGTGCCAGCAGCTTATACAGTGCTAACTATGGCTACACCTTC. Encoded protein: CASSLYSANYGYTF.

V and J are TRBV4-1 and TRBJ1-6, with D hard to call. The ends were cut back, 1 base at V and 7 bases at J, with 14 bases in the middle. The CDR3 has 16 residues. CDR1 is MGHRA and CDR2 is YSYEKL in the germline V gene. DNA of the CDR3: TGCGCCAGCAGCCAAGTTGTGGCGGCGATGAATTCACCCCTCCACTTT. This translates into CASSQVVAAMNSPLHF.

This sequence joins TRBV29-1 and TRBJ1-1; 9 bases fit TRBD1. The CDR3 has 14 residues. J was trimmed by 5 bases and V by 2 bases; bases with no gene match: 6. The germline CDR1 and CDR2 sequences are SQVTM and ANQGSEA. CDR3 sequence: CSVEFRQGGTEAFF. Here the CDR3 DNA reads TGCAGCGTTGAATTTCGACAGGGGGGTACTGAAGCTTTCTTT.

V gene TRBV14 combines with J gene TRBJ2-1; 11 nucleotides line up with TRBD2. In germline, CDR1 is SGHDN, CDR2 FVKESK. This CDR3 has 14 residues. The ends lost 2 bases at V and 14 bases at J; junction bases unmatched: 8. The CDR3 region has the DNA TGTGCCAGCAGCCAACCGGCTAGCGGGGGGCCTGAGTTCTTC. This gives the protein CASSQPASGGPEFF.